This TCR beta chain was observed in a study of long-term antiretroviral therapy in people with HIV. Trimming stripped 4 bases from V and 2 bases from J, with 11 bases between. This CDR3 comprises 14 residues. CDR1 SGHKS and CDR2 YYEKEE come from the germline V gene (reference sequence). Each donor had at least one pre-ART and at least two post-ART PBMC samples. Researchers report immunoSEQ v3.0 was run at survey level. Method: immunoSEQ multiplex PCR; TCRdb's copy keeps in-frame clones and lacks some. The sample includes roughly 24,000 clones, around 81% seen only once; the top ten take about 12%. This TCR was recovered from a man aged 40-55 years with HIV. The starting material was unsorted PBMCs, obtained 1.6 years after starting antiretroviral therapy. The genes are TRBV5-5 and TRBJ2-3; possibly TRBD1 for D (5 bases). In nucleotides, the CDR3 is TGTGCCAGCAGCCCAGGGCGGAACACAGATACGCAGTATTTT. Protein: CASSPGRNTDTQYF.